The clone carrying this TCR beta chain was observed once. This table comes from immunoSEQ multiplex PCR, and its TCRdb copy is limited to in-frame clones, with some not included. The data contain around 60,000 clones, over 90% of them singletons. This specimen belongs to a study of technical replicates of blood from a handful of donors. This TCR derives from a human donor in good health. Some clones in this sample may be carry-over from other donors' samples. Sequencing was carried out using PBMCs.

CDR3 bases: TGTGCCAGTAGTATGCTCGGGGCTAGCGGGAGGTACAATGAGCAGTTCTTC. Translated: CASSMLGASGRYNEQFF. J is TRBJ2-1 and V is TRBV19, with 11 bases fitting TRBD2. After removal of 3 bases from V and 4 bases from J, the junction contained 8 bases not matched to a gene. Looked up from germline, CDR1 is LNHDA and CDR2 is SQIVND (reference sequence). This CDR3 region has 17 residues. Variable domain in full (rest from reference TRBV19 and TRBJ2-1): DGGITQSPKYLFRKEGQNVTLSCEQNLNHDAMYWYRQDPGQGLRLIYYSQIVNDFQKGDIAEGYSVSREKKESFPLTVTSAQKNPTAFYLCASSMLGASGRYNEQFFGPGTRLTVL.